Described below is a single TCR beta chain sequence and its context. What it recognizes is unknown. Germline lookup yields CDR1 SEHNR and CDR2 FQNEAQ (reference sequence). V was pared by 5 bases and J by 6 bases, with 17 bases between. This CDR3 has 14 amino acids. This record belongs to a study of shared clonotypes between healthy human individuals. Study overall: Two women and a few men aged 18 to 49 served as donors.

Study-level points and caveats: Clonotype sharing among the donors was expected to vary with sequencing depth.

Using immunoSEQ multiplex PCR, the repertoire was profiled, and TCRdb retains in-frame clones only, with some absent. The data contain 2 million to 2.5 million clones, more than 80% of them singletons. The chain joins TRBV7-9 to TRBJ2-7; possible D gene TRBD2, 6 bases. The source is a man aged 18 to 35 in good health. Some clones in this sample may be carry-over from other donors' samples. Material for sequencing was naive CD4+ T cells from PBMCs. Regarding subset: CD45RA+ positively selected. In DNA form, the CDR3 reads TGTGCCAGCAGCCCGCGACTAGTCAGTGGCGAGCAGTACTTC. Its protein product is CASSPRLVSGEQYF.